The 15 T cell receptor beta chains below were found in one sample sequenced in a study of preoperative IRX-2 immunotherapy in early breast cancer. Method: immunoSEQ multiplex PCR; TCRdb's copy keeps in-frame clones and lacks some. The repertoire holds some 99,000 clones, with roughly 88% as singletons. Documented treatment: preoperative locoregional IRX-2 cytokine immunotherapy. Sequences were derived from tumor tissue, sampled after IRX-2 immunotherapy. These receptors were taken from a human donor with breast cancer.

This chain joins TRBV7-4 and TRBJ2-5; the D is unclear. CDR1 and CDR2 (germline): SGHVT, SQSDAQ. V was clipped by 5 bases and J by 3 bases, with 10 bases between them. The CDR3 totals 13 residues. This chain's CDR3 is CASSNTAEETQYF. In nucleotides, the CDR3 is TGTGCCAGCAGCAATACGGCGGAAGAGACCCAGTACTTC.

Note on this clone: At one end the junction does not follow the germline gene, possibly because of a read error. V is TRBV11-3 and J is TRBJ1-3; the D gene is possibly TRBD1 (6 bases). Germline values: CDR1 SGHNT, CDR2 YENEEA. The CDR3 runs to 17 residues. CDR3 coding DNA: TGTGCCAGCACCTTATCAGGAGGGGGGGGCTCTGGAAACACCATATATTTT. It encodes CASTLSGGGGSGNTIYF.

The chain uses TRBV28 and TRBJ1-2, with D maybe TRBD1 (5 bases). The V and J ends lost 6 bases and 4 bases respectively, with 18 bases between them. Germline V gene data show CDR1 as MDHEN and CDR2 as SYDVKM. The CDR3 extends over 15 amino acids. The CDR3 nucleotides read TGTGCCAGCAGGCTAGCTGGGGCTTCGGGCTATGGCTACACCTTC. Protein: CASRLAGASGYGYTF.

V and J are TRBV5-1 and TRBJ2-2; no clear D. The CDR3 runs to 15 residues. The germline gives CDR1 SGHRS, CDR2 YFSETQ. V lost 7 bases, J lost 4 bases, and 17 bases lay in between. The CDR3 reads CASETEHYGTGELFF. The CDR3 coding sequence is TGCGCCAGCGAGACGGAGCATTATGGCACCGGGGAGCTGTTTTTT.

The V gene is TRBV28, the J gene TRBJ1-4; D is undetermined. Trimming removed 7 bases from V and 10 bases from J, with 13 bases in between. CDR1 is MDHEN, CDR2 SYDVKM, per germline. The CDR3 has 12 amino acids. The CDR3 DNA reads TGTGCCAGCACCGCTCCGCGGGGAAAACTGTTTTTT. It is translated as CASTAPRGKLFF.

The sample holds one count of this clone. The genes are TRBV14 and TRBJ1-4, with D possibly TRBD1 on 5 matching bases. The length of the CDR3 is 13 residues. Trimming took off 0 bases at V and 8 bases at J, with 7 bases between the two ends. Looked up from germline, CDR1 is SGHDN and CDR2 is FVKESK. The CDR3 nucleotides are TGTGCCAGCAGCCAAGATCAGGGCGAAAAACTGTTTTTT. Protein: CASSQDQGEKLFF.

The DNA for the CDR3 is TGTGCCAGCAGGACTTCCGGGACTAGCGTAGGAAAGTTCTTC. This translates into CASRTSGTSVGKFF. The chain uses TRBV7-1 and TRBJ2-1; TRBD2 agrees at 10 bases. TRBV7-1 belongs to the ORF category, with a function that is uncertain. The CDR3 totals 14 residues. V dropped 6 bases and J dropped 14; count of bases not matched to a gene: 13.

The V and J genes are TRBV6-8 and TRBJ1-2; D perhaps matches TRBD1 (5 bases). The germline V gene encodes CDR1 MNHGY and CDR2 SAAAGT. This CDR3 comprises 14 residues. With 4 bases removed from V and 8 bases from J, the gap between germline ends came to 17 bases. In DNA form, the CDR3 reads TGTGCCAGCAGTTCAGGGACCGGCGTTGGGGGCTACACCTTC. It codes for CASSSGTGVGGYTF.

A word on this clone: A junction end diverges from the germline sequence, so it may reflect a read error. The chain employs TRBV15 and TRBJ2-1, with a weak D call TRBD2 (6 bases). The CDR3 runs 16 residues. Per the germline V gene, CDR1 is LNHNV and CDR2 is YYDKDF (reference sequence). CDR3 bases: TGTGCCAGCAGCTTAAGCGGGCAGGTGGAATACAATGAGCAGTTCTTC. Encoded protein: CASSLSGQVEYNEQFF.

Written as DNA, the CDR3 is TGTGCCAGCAGCCAGGGAAGAGGGCAGCCCCAGCATTTT. The encoded protein is CASSQGRGQPQHF. This sequence joins TRBV6-8 and TRBJ1-5; D is possibly TRBD1 (5 bases). The germline CDR1 and CDR2 sequences are MNHGY and SAAAGT. The CDR3 length is 13 residues. Between the trimmed V and J ends, which lost 6 bases and 7 bases, there was a span of 13 bases.

This clone was seen a few times. V is TRBV19 and J is TRBJ1-5; D is perhaps TRBD1 (6 bases). CDR3 length: 13 amino acids. The V end was cut by 7 bases, the J end by 5 bases, with 12 bases between. Germline lookup yields CDR1 LNHDA and CDR2 SQIVND (reference sequence). CDR3 DNA sequence: TGTGCCAGTACTCAAGGGGGTGATCAGCCCCAGCATTTT. Amino acids: CASTQGGDQPQHF.

The genes are TRBV28 and TRBJ2-7; 8 nucleotides agree with TRBD1. Germline CDR1 is MDHEN and CDR2 is SYDVKM. With 8 bases clipped from V and 3 bases from J, the junction kept 15 bases outside the gene matches. This CDR3 has 16 amino acids. The CDR3: CASSLGTGTGFYEQYF. The DNA for the CDR3 is TGTGCCAGCTCTCTTGGTACCGGGACAGGATTCTACGAGCAGTACTTC.

The CDR3 DNA reads as TGTGCCAGCAGTGACCTGGGGGGTGAGCAGTTCTTC. This sequence encodes CASSDLGGEQFF. The chain links TRBV6-8 to TRBJ2-1, with D perhaps matching TRBD2 (6 bases). This CDR3 comprises 12 residues. V was shortened by 5 bases and J by 9 bases, with 11 bases between the two germline ends. Per germline, CDR1 MNHGY and CDR2 SAAAGT.

DNA of the CDR3: TGTGCCAGCAGTGGGGACGGGAATGAGCAGTTCTTC. Translated, it gives CASSGDGNEQFF. The chain recombines TRBV2 with TRBJ2-1, with D perhaps matching TRBD1 or TRBD2 (5 bases each). The CDR3 totals 12 residues. The germline V gene has CDR1 SNHLY and CDR2 FYNNEI. V lost 4 bases to trimming and J lost 7 bases, with 8 bases between them.

The chain has TRBV10-2 and TRBJ2-1; 9 bases fit TRBD2. Germline-derived CDR1 and CDR2 are WSHSY and SAAADI. The CDR3 consists of 12 residues. V was clipped by 5 bases and J by 7 bases; unmatched bases: 0. The chain's CDR3 is CASSLAGNEQFF. In DNA, the CDR3 is TGCGCCAGCAGTCTAGCGGGGAATGAGCAGTTCTTC.